A selection of T cell receptor beta chains follows, all from one sample in a study of blood T cells in healthy people across ages. Each CDR3 protein is one row after TCRdb ran MiXCR on the 5' RACE reads. The data show more than 800,000 distinct CDR3 sequences, roughly 26% seen once. The sample was blood. Every receptor here comes from a woman of 80 years or more in good health. Both conserved end residues are part of each CDR3. A D gene is named only where the DNA matches it firmly. A clone size is listed for some rows: how often the clone was seen (once, few, many), or a class if it is expanded.

abundance	d_gene	v_gene	j_gene	CDR3aa	CDR3nt
NA	NA	TRBV4-3	TRBJ2-5	CASSQERVWGESQETQYF	TGCGCCAGCAGCCAAGAGAGGGTTTGGGGGGAATCACAAGAGACCCAGTACTTC
NA	TRBD2	TRBV11-2	TRBJ2-2	CASSPPGLGVSGELFF	TGTGCCAGCAGCCCACCGGGACTAGGGGTCTCCGGGGAGCTGTTTTTT
many	TRBD1	TRBV6-2/TRBV6-3	TRBJ2-1	CASSRRTGSSYNEQFF	TGTGCCAGCAGTCGGAGGACAGGGAGCTCCTACAATGAGCAGTTCTTC
many	NA	TRBV20-1	TRBJ1-5	CSARQSNQPQHF	TGCAGTGCTAGGCAGAGCAATCAGCCCCAGCATTTT
many	TRBD2	TRBV7-2	TRBJ2-6	CASSLRVGGVYSGANVLTF	TGTGCCAGCAGCTTAAGGGTGGGGGGGGTCTACTCTGGGGCCAACGTCCTGACTTTC
many	NA	TRBV12-3/TRBV12-4	TRBJ1-1	CASSLWSNTEAFF	TGTGCCAGCAGTTTATGGAGTAACACTGAAGCTTTCTTT
NA	TRBD1	TRBV30	TRBJ1-4	CAWSVHRGRGEKLFF	TGTGCCTGGAGTGTCCACAGGGGGCGGGGGGAAAAACTGTTTTTT
NA	NA	TRBV2	TRBJ1-2	CVSSERQGCYTF	TGTGTCAGCAGTGAAAGGCAGGGTTGCTACACCTTC
NA	NA	TRBV7-2	TRBJ2-5	CASSLYPDIGEQYF	TGTGCCAGCAGCTTATATCCGGACATTGGGGAGCAGTACTTC
few	NA	TRBV6-2/TRBV6-3	TRBJ2-2	CASSYLVYPTELFF	TGTGCCAGCAGTTACTTGGTCTACCCAACGGAGCTGTTTTTT
few	NA	TRBV3-1	TRBJ1-2	CASSSRTEDYTF	TGTGCCAGCAGCTCCCGGACAGAGGACTACACCTTC
many	NA	TRBV7-2	TRBJ1-2	CASSLGPSINYGYTF	TGTGCCAGCAGCTTAGGACCCTCGATTAACTATGGCTACACCTTC
NA	NA	TRBV4-3	TRBJ1-1	CASSQPVGAEAFF	TGCGCCAGCAGCCAGCCTGTAGGCGCTGAAGCTTTCTTT
many	NA	TRBV5-6	TRBJ2-4	CASSSALLTVAKNIQYF	TGTGCCAGCAGCTCGGCCCTACTGACAGTCGCCAAAAACATTCAGTACTTC
many	TRBD1	TRBV6-1	TRBJ2-3	CASSPRTGEKDTQYF	TGTGCCAGCAGTCCCCGGACAGGGGAGAAAGATACGCAGTATTTT
NA	TRBD1	TRBV20-1	TRBJ2-7	CSDRGRRGPYEQYF	TGCAGTGACAGGGGGCGCAGGGGGCCCTACGAGCAGTACTTC
few	TRBD1	TRBV10-2	TRBJ2-2	CASSSPGQGRGELFF	TGCGCCAGCTCCTCTCCGGGACAGGGTCGGGGGGAGCTGTTTTTT
few	TRBD2	TRBV7-2	TRBJ2-2	CASSLQLAGNTGELFF	TGTGCCAGCAGCTTACAACTAGCGGGAAACACCGGGGAGCTGTTTTTT
NA	NA	TRBV21-1	TRBJ2-7	CASSLRGGTGGSLSDYEQYF	TGTGCCAGCAGCTTGAGGGGGGGGACAGGGGGCTCATTGTCGGACTACGAGCAGTACTTC
few	NA	TRBV28	TRBJ1-2	CASSALRGYTF	TGTGCCAGCAGTGCTCTTCGAGGCTACACCTTC
few	TRBD1	TRBV6-2/TRBV6-3	TRBJ1-5	CASSNVQGARQPQHF	TGTGCCAGCAGCAATGTACAGGGGGCCAGGCAGCCCCAGCATTTT
NA	NA	TRBV14	TRBJ2-6	CASSQDLGQAPTNVLTF	TGTGCCAGCAGCCAAGATCTTGGGCAGGCCCCAACCAACGTCCTGACTTTC
many	NA	TRBV12-3/TRBV12-4	TRBJ1-6	CASLSYGGGDSPLHF	TGTGCCAGCCTTTCCTATGGGGGCGGAGATTCACCCCTCCACTTT
many	NA	TRBV12-3/TRBV12-4	TRBJ1-5	CASSPQNQPQHF	TGTGCCAGCAGTCCGCAGAATCAGCCCCAGCATTTT
many	TRBD2	TRBV20-1	TRBJ2-1	CSARGGLSGGASNEQFF	TGCAGTGCTAGAGGGGGTCTTAGCGGGGGGGCTTCGAATGAGCAGTTCTTC
NA	NA	TRBV21-1	TRBJ2-4	CASSRSRDRGCPYKNIQYF	TGTGCCAGCAGCAGGTCCCGGGACAGGGGGTGTCCCTACAAAAACATTCAGTACTTC
few	TRBD1	TRBV28	TRBJ1-2	CASSSPDRGLGGYTF	TGTGCCAGCAGTTCTCCCGACAGGGGGCTGGGCGGCTACACCTTC
many	NA	TRBV7-9	TRBJ2-1	CASSLILSSYNEQFF	TGTGCCAGCAGCTTAATCCTCAGCTCCTACAATGAGCAGTTCTTC
many	TRBD2	TRBV5-1	TRBJ2-1	CASSPGGGSEQFF	TGCGCCAGCAGCCCTGGGGGGGGAAGTGAGCAGTTCTTC
NA	NA	TRBV12-3/TRBV12-4	TRBJ2-7	CASSLVGDGTYEQYF	TGTGCCAGCAGTTTGGTCGGCGACGGCACCTACGAGCAGTACTTC
many	TRBD1	TRBV5-1	TRBJ1-4	CASSAGQSNEKLFF	TGCGCCAGCAGCGCGGGACAGAGTAATGAAAAACTGTTTTTT
many	NA	TRBV21-1	TRBJ2-7	CASSNKTEQYF	TGTGCCAGCAGCAATAAAACCGAGCAGTACTTC
few	NA	TRBV7-2	TRBJ1-5	CASSLVAQGQPQHF	TGTGCCAGCAGCTTAGTGGCTCAGGGTCAGCCCCAGCATTTT
NA	NA	TRBV7-2	TRBJ2-5	CASSLAISGQETQYF	TGTGCCAGCAGCTTAGCTATAAGCGGACAAGAGACCCAGTACTTC
NA	NA	TRBV19	TRBJ1-2	CASSTHSTGPLGYTF	TGTGCCAGTAGTACCCACTCGACAGGACCCCTCGGCTACACCTTC
NA	TRBD1	TRBV6-1	TRBJ1-5	CASKGRGLVVSNQPQHF	TGTGCCAGCAAGGGCAGGGGGCTTGTCGTGAGCAATCAGCCCCAGCATTTT
NA	NA	TRBV10-3	TRBJ2-1	CAIRGAGTAGETQFF	TGTGCCATCAGGGGGGCCGGGACTGCTGGTGAGACCCAGTTCTTC
few	NA	TRBV3-1	TRBJ1-2	CASSQVGAGNYGYTF	TGTGCCAGCAGCCAAGTCGGGGCAGGGAACTATGGCTACACCTTC
few	NA	TRBV6-6	TRBJ1-2	CASRIPVSSTYGYTF	TGTGCCAGCAGGATCCCAGTAAGTTCCACCTATGGCTACACCTTC
few	TRBD1	TRBV7-9	TRBJ2-5	CASSVQGQILETQYF	TGTGCCAGCAGCGTCCAGGGACAGATTTTAGAGACCCAGTACTTC
NA	TRBD1	TRBV20-1	TRBJ1-2	CSAPEPGQSYGYTF	TGCAGTGCTCCCGAACCGGGACAGAGCTATGGCTACACCTTC
many	NA	TRBV18	TRBJ2-6	CASSPIQGAGANVLTF	TGTGCCAGCTCACCGATACAGGGAGCTGGGGCCAACGTCCTGACTTTC
NA	TRBD1	TRBV5-1	TRBJ2-7	CASSLGGQPAYEQYF	TGCGCCAGCAGCTTGGGGGGACAGCCGGCCTACGAGCAGTACTTC
many	TRBD1	TRBV7-2	TRBJ2-4	CASSLTPGGSNIQYF	TGTGCCAGCAGCTTAACGCCAGGGGGATCGAACATTCAGTACTTC
many	TRBD1	TRBV5-5	TRBJ2-1	CASSAALLGQGYNEQFF	TGTGCCAGCAGCGCTGCCCTACTGGGACAGGGCTACAATGAGCAGTTCTTC
NA	NA	TRBV20-1	TRBJ2-1	CSGKRSSPYNEQFF	TGCAGTGGCAAGCGAAGCTCCCCCTACAATGAGCAGTTCTTC
many	NA	TRBV7-2	TRBJ2-1	CASSKDLNLEQFF	TGTGCCAGCAGCAAAGACCTAAACCTTGAGCAGTTCTTC
many	NA	TRBV21-1	TRBJ2-7	CASSKAAGRSRYEQYF	TGTGCCAGCAGCAAAGCGGCGGGGCGATCCCGCTACGAGCAGTACTTC
few	TRBD1	TRBV11-3	TRBJ2-7	CASSPGTELYEQYF	TGTGCCAGCAGCCCAGGGACAGAACTCTACGAGCAGTACTTC
NA	TRBD1	TRBV6-6	TRBJ1-5	CAGSYSTGGLHQPQHF	TGTGCCGGCAGTTACTCGACAGGGGGGCTACATCAGCCCCAGCATTTT
many	TRBD1	TRBV6-2/TRBV6-3	TRBJ2-1	CASGRQGSQQFF	TGTGCCAGCGGAAGACAGGGGTCTCAGCAGTTCTTC
few	TRBD1	TRBV30	TRBJ2-7	CAHDRGPHEQYF	TGTGCCCATGACAGGGGGCCGCACGAGCAGTACTTC
NA	NA	TRBV7-2	TRBJ2-1	CASSGGGGVANEQFF	TGTGCCAGCAGCGGTGGCGGTGGGGTGGCCAATGAGCAGTTCTTC